Listed below are T cell receptor beta chains from one sample, sequenced in a study of T cell responses to AZD1222 COVID-19 vaccine. The method was immunoSEQ multiplex PCR; TCRdb's version includes in-frame clones alone and lacks a portion of them. The data show approximately 140,000 clones, around 90% seen once. Material: peripheral blood, obtained on day 0 of AZD1222 vaccination. These TCRs come from an adult in good health. Each CDR3 is given with its conserved first and last residue. The D gene is left open where the match is weak. Clone size is shown for a subset of rows, as once, few, many or a class of expanded clone.

j_gene: TRBJ1-1; abundance: once; d_gene: .; v_gene: TRBV9; CDR3nt: TGTGCCAGCAGCGTAGCGGTCAACACTGAAGCTTTCTTT; CDR3aa: CASSVAVNTEAFF
j_gene: TRBJ1-5; abundance: .; d_gene: TRBD1; v_gene: TRBV7-9; CDR3nt: TGTGCCAGCAGCCGGGGACAGGCACCCAATCAGCCCCAGCATTTT; CDR3aa: CASSRGQAPNQPQHF
j_gene: TRBJ1-4; abundance: few; d_gene: .; v_gene: TRBV6-5; CDR3nt: TGTGCCAGCAGTTATATACCCTCCAGTGAAAAACTGTTTTTT; CDR3aa: CASSYIPSSEKLFF
j_gene: TRBJ1-1; abundance: .; d_gene: TRBD1; v_gene: TRBV5-1; CDR3nt: TGCGCCAGCAGCCCAACCGGGACAGGGGACACTGAAGCTTTCTTT; CDR3aa: CASSPTGTGDTEAFF
j_gene: TRBJ1-1; abundance: .; d_gene: .; v_gene: TRBV28; CDR3nt: TGTGCCAGCCACCTTCTTACGAACACTGAAGCTTTCTTT; CDR3aa: CASHLLTNTEAFF
j_gene: TRBJ1-4; abundance: .; d_gene: .; v_gene: TRBV7-9; CDR3nt: TGTGCCAGCAGCACACAGGGATGGCGCGAAAAACTGTTTTTT; CDR3aa: CASSTQGWREKLFF
j_gene: TRBJ1-1; abundance: .; d_gene: .; v_gene: TRBV6-1; CDR3nt: TGTGCCAGCAGTGAAGCGAGACAGCTTGAAGCTTTCTTT; CDR3aa: CASSEARQLEAFF
j_gene: TRBJ1-4; abundance: .; d_gene: .; v_gene: TRBV18; CDR3nt: TGTGCCAGCTCCACCGTGGCGGAGGAGGAAAAACTGTTTTTT; CDR3aa: CASSTVAEEEKLFF
j_gene: TRBJ1-2; abundance: .; d_gene: .; v_gene: TRBV11-2; CDR3nt: TGTGCCAGCAGCTTAAGTCGGGACGGCGTCTATGGCTACACCTTC; CDR3aa: CASSLSRDGVYGYTF
j_gene: TRBJ1-5; abundance: .; d_gene: .; v_gene: TRBV6-5; CDR3nt: TGTGCCAGCAGTTACTCGTGGGGCAGCAATCAGCCCCAGCATTTT; CDR3aa: CASSYSWGSNQPQHF
j_gene: TRBJ1-5; abundance: .; d_gene: .; v_gene: TRBV20-1; CDR3nt: TGCAGTGCTAGTATGGCAGGGAGCAATCAGCCCCAGCATTTT; CDR3aa: CSASMAGSNQPQHF
j_gene: TRBJ1-2; abundance: .; d_gene: .; v_gene: TRBV4-2; CDR3nt: TGTGCCAGCAGCAAGGAACCAGCAGGCGACTATGGCTACACCTTC; CDR3aa: CASSKEPAGDYGYTF
j_gene: TRBJ1-3; abundance: once; d_gene: .; v_gene: TRBV7-3; CDR3nt: TGTGCCAGCAGCGCCCGCCCCGGGACCCCTGGAAACACCATATATTTT; CDR3aa: CASSARPGTPGNTIYF
j_gene: TRBJ1-1; abundance: .; d_gene: .; v_gene: TRBV19; CDR3nt: TGTGCCAGCCAGGGGATATCTGAAGCTTTCTTT; CDR3aa: CASQGISEAFF
j_gene: TRBJ1-3; abundance: .; d_gene: .; v_gene: TRBV11-2; CDR3nt: TGTGCCAGCAGCTTGACCCTAGGAGGAAACACCATATATTTT; CDR3aa: CASSLTLGGNTIYF
j_gene: TRBJ2-7; abundance: .; d_gene: .; v_gene: TRBV5-6; CDR3nt: TGTGCCAGCAGCACAGGGAGTGGGAGATACGAGCAGTACTTC; CDR3aa: CASSTGSGRYEQYF
j_gene: TRBJ2-7; abundance: .; d_gene: .; v_gene: TRBV6-5; CDR3nt: TGTGCCAGCAGGTCAGAGGGGGTTGCCTACGAGCAGTACTTC; CDR3aa: CASRSEGVAYEQYF
j_gene: TRBJ1-1; abundance: .; d_gene: .; v_gene: TRBV6-2/TRBV6-3; CDR3nt: TGTGCCAGCAGTCTGAGCACTGAAGCTTTCTTT; CDR3aa: CASSLSTEAFF
j_gene: TRBJ2-7; abundance: .; d_gene: .; v_gene: TRBV28; CDR3nt: TGTGCCAGCAGTCGTCGACAACTCTACGAGCAGTACTTC; CDR3aa: CASSRRQLYEQYF
j_gene: TRBJ2-5; abundance: many; d_gene: TRBD1; v_gene: TRBV6-5; CDR3nt: TGTGCCAGCATCCAGGGGGCAGGAGAGACCCAGTACTTC; CDR3aa: CASIQGAGETQYF
j_gene: TRBJ2-5; abundance: .; d_gene: .; v_gene: TRBV15; CDR3nt: TGTGCCACCAGCAGTGTCAGTACCCAAGAGACCCAGTACTTC; CDR3aa: CATSSVSTQETQYF
j_gene: TRBJ2-5; abundance: .; d_gene: .; v_gene: TRBV14; CDR3nt: TGTGCCAGCAGCCAAGTAGCAGAGACCCAGTACTTC; CDR3aa: CASSQVAETQYF
j_gene: TRBJ1-5; abundance: once; d_gene: .; v_gene: TRBV27; CDR3nt: TGTGCCAGCAGTTTCTGGGGTGAGCCCCAGCATTTT; CDR3aa: CASSFWGEPQHF
j_gene: TRBJ2-1; abundance: few; d_gene: .; v_gene: TRBV7-3; CDR3nt: TGTGCCAGCAGCTTCTCAGCAACGAGCGATGAGCAGTTCTTC; CDR3aa: CASSFSATSDEQFF
j_gene: TRBJ1-3; abundance: .; d_gene: .; v_gene: TRBV9; CDR3nt: TGTGCCAGCACTCGAAGCTCTGGAAACACCATATATTTT; CDR3aa: CASTRSSGNTIYF
j_gene: TRBJ2-7; abundance: .; d_gene: TRBD1; v_gene: TRBV5-1; CDR3nt: TGCGCCAGCAGCCTACAGGGGAGCGTCCACGAGCAGTACTTC; CDR3aa: CASSLQGSVHEQYF
j_gene: TRBJ1-6; abundance: .; d_gene: .; v_gene: TRBV2; CDR3nt: TGTGCCAGCAGTGGCGTTCGGGGAACCTATAATTCACCCCTCCACTTT; CDR3aa: CASSGVRGTYNSPLHF
j_gene: TRBJ1-2; abundance: once; d_gene: .; v_gene: TRBV28; CDR3nt: TGTGCATTGGAGGGAGCTAACTATGGCTACACCTTC; CDR3aa: CALEGANYGYTF
j_gene: TRBJ1-4; abundance: .; d_gene: TRBD1; v_gene: TRBV20-1; CDR3nt: TGCAGTGCTAGTACACAGGGGGCCAATGAAAAACTGTTTTTT; CDR3aa: CSASTQGANEKLFF
j_gene: TRBJ1-2; abundance: .; d_gene: TRBD1; v_gene: TRBV7-9; CDR3nt: TGTGCCAGCAGCTGGGTCCTGGACAGGCCGGGTGGCTACACCTTC; CDR3aa: CASSWVLDRPGGYTF
j_gene: TRBJ1-2; abundance: .; d_gene: .; v_gene: TRBV5-6; CDR3nt: TGTGCCAGCGTTGGGAGACGAGGATTTGGGTACTTAGGTGGCTACACCTTC; CDR3aa: CASVGRRGFGYLGGYTF
j_gene: TRBJ2-5; abundance: .; d_gene: TRBD1; v_gene: TRBV28; CDR3nt: TGTGCCAGCAGCCCTCGGACAGGGACAGAGACCCAGTACTTC; CDR3aa: CASSPRTGTETQYF
j_gene: TRBJ2-7; abundance: .; d_gene: .; v_gene: TRBV6-2/TRBV6-3; CDR3nt: TGTGCCAGCAGTTATGGGTTTGAACAGTCCTACGAGCAGTACTTC; CDR3aa: CASSYGFEQSYEQYF
j_gene: TRBJ2-1; abundance: .; d_gene: .; v_gene: TRBV30; CDR3nt: TGTGCCTGGAGTAATCGGGGATACAATGAGCAGTTCTTC; CDR3aa: CAWSNRGYNEQFF
j_gene: TRBJ1-6; abundance: .; d_gene: .; v_gene: TRBV7-2; CDR3nt: TGTGCCAGCAGCTTAGACAGGGCCTATAATTCACCCCTCCACTTT; CDR3aa: CASSLDRAYNSPLHF
j_gene: TRBJ2-2; abundance: .; d_gene: TRBD2; v_gene: TRBV5-4; CDR3nt: TGTGCCAGCAGCTTGTATCGCGGGGGCACCGGGGAGCTGTTTTTT; CDR3aa: CASSLYRGGTGELFF
j_gene: TRBJ1-1; abundance: .; d_gene: .; v_gene: TRBV29-1; CDR3nt: TGCAGCGTCAGCATCCAGTCAGGAGGTCAGGAAGCTTTCTTT; CDR3aa: CSVSIQSGGQEAFF
j_gene: TRBJ1-6; abundance: .; d_gene: .; v_gene: TRBV28; CDR3nt: TGTGCCAGCAGCCCAGGACAGTATTATAATTCACCCCTCCACTTT; CDR3aa: CASSPGQYYNSPLHF
j_gene: TRBJ2-1; abundance: .; d_gene: TRBD2; v_gene: TRBV14; CDR3nt: TGTGCCAGCAGCCAATATAGCGGGAGCCTTGCGGATGAGCAGTTCTTC; CDR3aa: CASSQYSGSLADEQFF
j_gene: TRBJ2-1; abundance: .; d_gene: TRBD2; v_gene: TRBV7-6; CDR3nt: TGTGCCAGCAGCTCCCGACCGGGACTAGCGGGGGGGCTCGACAATGAGCAGTTCTTC; CDR3aa: CASSSRPGLAGGLDNEQFF
j_gene: TRBJ1-5; abundance: .; d_gene: .; v_gene: TRBV12-3/TRBV12-4; CDR3nt: TGTGCCAGCAGTTTCGGCGATCAGCCCCAGCATTTT; CDR3aa: CASSFGDQPQHF
j_gene: TRBJ1-2; abundance: .; d_gene: .; v_gene: TRBV28; CDR3nt: TGTGCCAGCAGTCTGACCGGGGTTGGGGTGTCTAACTATGGCTACACCTTC; CDR3aa: CASSLTGVGVSNYGYTF
j_gene: TRBJ2-7; abundance: .; d_gene: .; v_gene: TRBV11-3; CDR3nt: TGTGCCAGCAGCTGGTCTGTCGGTGGGTCCTACGAGCAGTACTTC; CDR3aa: CASSWSVGGSYEQYF
j_gene: TRBJ1-5; abundance: .; d_gene: TRBD1; v_gene: TRBV6-4; CDR3nt: TGTGCCAGCATATCTAACGGGGAGGGGGCTTCCGCTCAGCCCCAGCATTTT; CDR3aa: CASISNGEGASAQPQHF
j_gene: TRBJ2-7; abundance: .; d_gene: .; v_gene: TRBV29-1; CDR3nt: TGCAGCGGTGTAGCGGAGCCCTCCTACGAGCAGTACTTC; CDR3aa: CSGVAEPSYEQYF
j_gene: TRBJ1-6; abundance: few; d_gene: .; v_gene: TRBV19; CDR3nt: TGTGCCAGTTCGGACACTTATAATTCACCCCTCCACTTT; CDR3aa: CASSDTYNSPLHF
j_gene: TRBJ2-3; abundance: .; d_gene: TRBD2; v_gene: TRBV7-7; CDR3nt: TGTGCCACCCGAGGCGCGGGAGGGGGGACAGATACGCAGTATTTT; CDR3aa: CATRGAGGGTDTQYF
j_gene: TRBJ2-2; abundance: once; d_gene: .; v_gene: TRBV5-4; CDR3nt: TGTGCCAGCAGCCCGCTCGGGATTAGAGCCGGGGAGCTGTTTTTT; CDR3aa: CASSPLGIRAGELFF
j_gene: TRBJ2-6; abundance: once; d_gene: TRBD1; v_gene: TRBV5-1; CDR3nt: TGCGCCAGCAGCCCCTTGCGACAGGGCCTAATAGGTGGGGCCAACGTCCTGACTTTC; CDR3aa: CASSPLRQGLIGGANVLTF
j_gene: TRBJ2-1; abundance: .; d_gene: .; v_gene: TRBV9; CDR3nt: TGTGCCAGCAGCGTATTAGGAGGGGGGGAAGTTGAGCAGTTCTTC; CDR3aa: CASSVLGGGEVEQFF
j_gene: TRBJ2-1; abundance: .; d_gene: .; v_gene: TRBV27; CDR3nt: TGTGCCAGCAGCGGACAGAGCTCCTACAATGAGCAGTTCTTC; CDR3aa: CASSGQSSYNEQFF
j_gene: TRBJ1-1; abundance: .; d_gene: .; v_gene: TRBV29-1; CDR3nt: TGCAGCGTTGAGGGCGAACAAGGGGGGAACACTGAAGCTTTCTTT; CDR3aa: CSVEGEQGGNTEAFF
j_gene: TRBJ2-5; abundance: once; d_gene: .; v_gene: TRBV5-1; CDR3nt: TGCGCCAGCAGCTTGGCCCCGGGGAATTCAGAGACCCAGTACTTC; CDR3aa: CASSLAPGNSETQYF